One sample yielded the 12 T cell receptor beta chains listed below, sequenced in a study of blood T cell repertoires in COVID-19 (dated by TCRdb to 2018 to 2021). The library was generated by the immunoSEQ multiplex PCR assay. TCRdb provides this immuneACCESS table in a form limited to in-frame rearrangements. Some clones are lacking; in checked studies, under half of them reflect an unresolved V gene, and why the rest are absent is not known. The sample table contains more than 300,000 clones; only one count was recorded for 85% to 90% of them. The ten largest make up 3.5% to 4.5% of the sample. Sequenced input: PBMCs or T cells enriched from blood (not recorded which). Receptors were obtained from a man aged 30 to 45 who had recovered from COVID-19.

The CDR3 coding sequence is TGTGCCAGCAGTGCCGGGACAGGGGCTAAGGGAGGTCAGCCCCAGCATTTT. It is translated as CASSAGTGAKGGQPQHF. The chain couples TRBV25-1 to TRBJ1-5, with TRBD1 identical over 10 bases. Germline values: CDR1 MGHDK, CDR2 SYGVNS. The CDR3 runs 17 residues. J was trimmed by 6 bases and V by 4 bases; bases with no gene match: 12.

The V gene is TRBV7-8, the J gene TRBJ2-5; 9 nucleotides agree with TRBD2. This CDR3 region has 16 residues. Trimming cost V 5 bases and J 7 bases; bases outside gene matches: 14. Germline values: CDR1 SGHVS, CDR2 FQNEAQ. CDR3 bases: TGTGCCAGCAGCCCACTAGCGGGCACGGGGGCTGGGACCCAGTACTTC. Protein sequence: CASSPLAGTGAGTQYF.

This chain joins TRBV30 and TRBJ1-3; possible D gene TRBD1, 6 bases. CDR1 and CDR2 (germline): GTSNPN, SVGIG (reference sequence). With 0 bases removed from V and 5 bases from J, the gap between germline ends came to 11 bases. This CDR3 has 14 amino acids. The CDR3 DNA sequence: TGTGCCTGGAGTGTACGGGGGGCTAGAAACACCATATATTTT. Amino acids: CAWSVRGARNTIYF.

The chain employs TRBV13 and TRBJ2-5; 13 nucleotides align to TRBD2. CDR1 PRHDT and CDR2 FYEKMQ come from the germline V gene (reference sequence). J gave up 2 bases and V 6 bases, and 9 bases lay outside the gene matches. The CDR3 consists of 17 residues. CDR3 sequence reads: CASRSLWGLAGQETQYF. The CDR3 DNA reads TGTGCCAGCAGGAGCCTTTGGGGACTAGCGGGGCAAGAGACCCAGTACTTC.

The CDR3 coding sequence is TGCGCCAGCAGCTTCAATCAAGGGGGCGCGGGGGAGACCCAGTACTTC. This encodes CASSFNQGGAGETQYF. V gene TRBV5-1 combines with J gene TRBJ2-5, with D possibly being TRBD1 (7 bases). Trimming took 2 bases from V and 5 from J, leaving 19 bases between them. The CDR3 extends over 16 amino acids. CDR1 is SGHRS, CDR2 YFSETQ, per germline.

This chain joins TRBV13 and TRBJ2-6, with TRBD2 as a possible D gene (6 bases). The germline CDR1 and CDR2 sequences are PRHDT and FYEKMQ (reference sequence). The ends were cut back, 5 bases at V and 1 base at J, with 12 bases in the middle. This CDR3 comprises 16 residues. This CDR3 reads CASSRERGSGANVLTF. The CDR3 DNA is TGTGCCAGCAGCCGGGAACGGGGGTCTGGGGCCAACGTCCTGACTTTC.

The chain recombines TRBV6-6 with TRBJ1-4, with D possibly matching TRBD1 (6 bases). The CDR3 totals 14 residues. CDR1 is MNHNY and CDR2 is SVGAGI in the germline V gene (reference sequence). V lost 8 bases, J lost 8 bases, and 18 bases lay in between. CDR3 amino acids: CASCRGGQTEKLFF. The DNA of the CDR3 is TGTGCCAGCTGCCGCGGGGGACAAACCGAAAAACTGTTTTTT.

Turning to this clone: This sample also contains other DNA sequences that code for the same CDR3. This sequence joins TRBV4-2 and TRBJ2-1; TRBD2 agrees at 9 bases. V lost 0 bases and J lost 0; bases outside the gene matches: 0. Germline-derived CDR1 and CDR2 are LGHNA and YNFKEQ. There are 16 residues in the CDR3. This chain's CDR3 is CASSQDSGGSYNEQFF. CDR3 sequence (DNA): TGTGCCAGCAGCCAAGATAGCGGGGGCTCCTACAATGAGCAGTTCTTC.

V usage is TRBV7-9 and J usage is TRBJ2-7, with D tentatively TRBD2 (6 bases). The CDR3 totals 15 residues. The V and J ends lost 4 bases and 3 bases respectively, with 16 bases between them. Looked up from germline, CDR1 is SEHNR and CDR2 is FQNEAQ (reference sequence). The CDR3 DNA reads as TGTGCCAGCAGCTCCCCTAGCGACGCCCACTACGAGCAGTACTTC. It specifies CASSSPSDAHYEQYF.

The chain is built from TRBV27 and TRBJ2-3, with D possibly being TRBD2 (5 bases). The CDR3 extends over 10 amino acids. CDR1 and CDR2 (germline): MNHEY, SMNVEV (reference sequence). Trimming shortened V by 10 bases and J by 7 bases, and 9 bases separated the two germline ends. The DNA for the CDR3 is TGTGCCACCGGGATGAATACGCAGTATTTT. Protein: CATGMNTQYF.

The rearrangement uses TRBV4-1 and TRBJ2-3, with TRBD2 matching over 12 bases. Losses at the gene ends were 0 bases for V and 0 bases for J; bases not matched to a gene: 13. The CDR3 covers 21 residues. CDR1 MGHRA and CDR2 YSYEKL come from the germline V gene. DNA for the CDR3: TGCGCCAGCAGCCAAGACCCCGCACTAGCGGGAGGTTCCTCTAGCACAGATACGCAGTATTTT. It encodes CASSQDPALAGGSSSTDTQYF.

The rearrangement links TRBV18 to TRBJ1-5; possible D gene TRBD1, 5 bases. This CDR3 spans 14 amino acids. Trimming stripped 6 bases from V and 4 bases from J, with 13 bases between. CDR1 and CDR2 from the germline V gene are KGHSH and LQKENI. The CDR3 here is CASSDQGLNQPQHF. The DNA for the CDR3 is TGTGCCAGCTCTGATCAGGGCCTAAATCAGCCCCAGCATTTT.